The 6 T cell receptor beta chains given below trace back to one sample, sequenced in a study of blood T cells in healthy people across ages. Through a sample-barcoded 5' primer and a J-beta primer mix, a second PCR was run for roughly 6 to 12 cycles. TCRdb recomputed calls from the 5' RACE reads with MiXCR, one row per CDR3 protein. In the table there are 2 million or so distinct CDR3 sequences, 40% to 55% of which are singletons. The sequenced sample consisted of blood. These receptors were taken from a woman aged 40 to 49 in good health.

The gene calls are TRBV3-1 and TRBJ2-1, with D maybe TRBD2 (6 bases). The CDR3 spans 16 residues. The V and J ends lost 4 bases and 3 bases respectively, with 16 bases between them. CDR1 and CDR2 from the germline V gene are LGHDT and YNNKEL (reference sequence). CDR3 in DNA: TGTGCCAGCAGCCCCAGAGAACTAGCCCACTACAATGAGCAGTTCTTC. Encoded protein: CASSPRELAHYNEQFF.

This clonotype was seen a few times. This chain joins TRBV7-2 and TRBJ1-2; no clear D. From germline, CDR1 is SGHTA and CDR2 FQGNSA. This CDR3 has 14 residues. Trimming pared 2 bases from V and 8 bases from J, leaving 15 bases between. CDR3 sequence reads: CASSLNPGIKGYTF. The CDR3 region has the DNA TGTGCCAGCAGCTTAAACCCGGGTATAAAGGGCTACACCTTC.

The rearrangement joins TRBV23-1 to TRBJ2-7; perhaps TRBD1 as D (6 bases). TRBV23-1 is placed among ORFs of uncertain function. V was trimmed by 2 bases and J by 5 bases, leaving 16 bases between them. The CDR3 loop spans 15 amino acids. CDR3 nucleotide sequence: TGCGCCAGCAGTCAAATGGAACAGGGCGAGGACGAGCAGTACTTC. Residues: CASSQMEQGEDEQYF.

The chain uses TRBV7-2 and TRBJ2-3; D not certain. The CDR3 is made up of 14 amino acids. V was trimmed by 2 bases and J by 5 bases, leaving 11 bases between them. Germline CDR1 is SGHTA and CDR2 is FQGNSA. The CDR3 loop is CASSLFWGGDTQYF. Here the CDR3 DNA reads TGTGCCAGCAGCTTATTCTGGGGTGGAGATACGCAGTATTTT.

The J gene is TRBJ2-3, the V gene TRBV3-1, with D possibly TRBD1 on 6 matching bases. The germline V gene encodes CDR1 LGHDT and CDR2 YNNKEL (reference sequence). This CDR3 contains 16 residues. The ends were cut back, 0 bases at V and 2 bases at J, with 12 bases in the middle. The CDR3 coding sequence is TGTGCCAGCAGCCAAGATTTCCGGACAGTCACAGATACGCAGTATTTT. Translated: CASSQDFRTVTDTQYF.

The V call is TRBV27, the J call TRBJ2-1; a weak D match, TRBD1 (5 bases). This CDR3 comprises 15 residues. Trimming stripped 5 bases from V and 7 bases from J, with 18 bases between. The germline V gene has CDR1 MNHEY and CDR2 SMNVEV (reference sequence). CDR3 in amino acids: CASSPQLDSGNEQFF. CDR3 in DNA: TGTGCCAGCAGTCCCCAACTCGACAGTGGTAATGAGCAGTTCTTC.